This is a list of T cell receptor beta chains from one sample in a study of response to subunit inactivated influenza vaccine. TCRdb re-called the RT-PCR reads through MiXCR, storing one row per CDR3 protein. The table lists approximately 680,000 distinct CDR3 sequences, roughly 14% of them singletons, with roughly 12% in the top ten. This specimen was PBMCs from blood, taken about 13 days after vaccination. These receptors all stem from a man aged 50 to 59 who received an inactivated influenza vaccine. CDR3s leave out the opening cysteine and the closing phenylalanine or tryptophan.

CDR3: ASSITLAGGPYNEQF; length: 15; V: TRBV6-2/TRBV6-3; J: TRBJ2-1
CDR3: ASSQGRRFPRGSPLH; length: 15; V: TRBV4-3; J: TRBJ1-6
CDR3: SARIGQSADTQY; length: 12; V: TRBV20-1; J: TRBJ2-3
CDR3: ASSKSRTSGDNEQF; length: 14; V: TRBV6-2/TRBV6-3; J: TRBJ2-1
CDR3: ATSRGGRGQSSNQPQH; length: 16; V: TRBV15; J: TRBJ1-5
CDR3: SARWDYSYEQY; length: 11; V: TRBV20-1; J: TRBJ2-7
CDR3: ASSLERLNYGYT; length: 12; V: TRBV11-2; J: TRBJ1-2
CDR3: ASSVEGTGRETQY; length: 13; V: TRBV9; J: TRBJ2-5
CDR3: ASRPTRVWGARDTEAF; length: 16; V: TRBV7-8; J: TRBJ1-1
CDR3: ASSWDREGTDTYEQY; length: 15; V: TRBV6-2/TRBV6-3; J: TRBJ2-7
CDR3: ASSYYPGQKDTQY; length: 13; V: TRBV6-2/TRBV6-3; J: TRBJ2-3
CDR3: ASSQGVGTDVYNEQF; length: 15; V: TRBV3-1; J: TRBJ2-1
CDR3: ASSLEVAGLYEQF; length: 13; V: TRBV5-1; J: TRBJ2-1
CDR3: ASSFMDNYGYT; length: 11; V: TRBV5-1; J: TRBJ1-2
CDR3: ASISWDREGETQY; length: 13; V: TRBV7-8; J: TRBJ2-5
CDR3: SVGLGQETQY; length: 10; V: TRBV29-1; J: TRBJ2-5
CDR3: ASSLKEYTDTQY; length: 12; V: TRBV7-9; J: TRBJ2-3
CDR3: SVATRSTYNEQF; length: 12; V: TRBV29-1; J: TRBJ2-1
CDR3: ASSQSDRAYGYT; length: 12; V: TRBV4-1; J: TRBJ1-2
CDR3: SARNFRAGGNTGELF; length: 15; V: TRBV20-1; J: TRBJ2-2
CDR3: ASSQTHRDFNEQF; length: 13; V: TRBV3-1; J: TRBJ2-1
CDR3: ASSTLISGGLSYNEQF; length: 16; V: TRBV11-2; J: TRBJ2-1
CDR3: ASSYVWTGVETQY; length: 13; V: TRBV11-2; J: TRBJ2-5
CDR3: ASRELSAADTQY; length: 12; V: TRBV5-1; J: TRBJ2-3
CDR3: ASRAAGGQETQY; length: 12; V: TRBV28; J: TRBJ2-5
CDR3: ASSSTGVTPQH; length: 11; V: TRBV6-5; J: TRBJ1-5
CDR3: ASSFSPDSGDYEQY; length: 14; V: TRBV6-2/TRBV6-3; J: TRBJ2-7
CDR3: ASSSDRGHEQY; length: 11; V: TRBV5-6; J: TRBJ2-7
CDR3: ASSLQQGLDTEAF; length: 13; V: TRBV4-2; J: TRBJ1-1
CDR3: ASSTLEGGSYEQY; length: 13; V: TRBV19; J: TRBJ2-7
CDR3: SARDDNEQF; length: 9; V: TRBV20-1; J: TRBJ2-1
CDR3: SAENSGGALETQY; length: 13; V: TRBV20-1; J: TRBJ2-3
CDR3: SVGFTTNEKLF; length: 11; V: TRBV29-1; J: TRBJ1-4
CDR3: ASSLSLTGTYEQY; length: 13; V: TRBV28; J: TRBJ2-7
CDR3: ASSLGGLSNQPQH; length: 13; V: TRBV5-6; J: TRBJ1-5
CDR3: SARERKGAYNEQF; length: 13; V: TRBV20-1; J: TRBJ2-1
CDR3: ASSNDGWTGTNTGELF; length: 16; V: TRBV5-1; J: TRBJ2-2
CDR3: ASSTPGHRTGELF; length: 13; V: TRBV7-9; J: TRBJ2-2
CDR3: ASSLGLAGPHMNTGELF; length: 17; V: TRBV5-1; J: TRBJ2-2
CDR3: ASSTGTRAQY; length: 10; V: TRBV6-5; J: TRBJ2-3
CDR3: SASGAVYSYNEQF; length: 13; V: TRBV20-1; J: TRBJ2-1
CDR3: ASSQDLDSLSLQY; length: 13; V: TRBV3-1; J: TRBJ2-7
CDR3: ASSPGGADGYT; length: 11; V: TRBV7-2; J: TRBJ1-2
CDR3: AISESIRGGMNTEAF; length: 15; V: TRBV10-3; J: TRBJ1-1
CDR3: AITHWDGGFMNTEAF; length: 15; V: TRBV7-4; J: TRBJ1-1
CDR3: ASSSRTGEGYT; length: 11; V: TRBV7-3; J: TRBJ1-2
CDR3: ASSFGGGASTDTQY; length: 14; V: TRBV12-3/TRBV12-4; J: TRBJ2-3
CDR3: SARDSASGTDTQY; length: 13; V: TRBV20-1; J: TRBJ2-3
CDR3: ASSQGIETQY; length: 10; V: TRBV3-1; J: TRBJ2-5